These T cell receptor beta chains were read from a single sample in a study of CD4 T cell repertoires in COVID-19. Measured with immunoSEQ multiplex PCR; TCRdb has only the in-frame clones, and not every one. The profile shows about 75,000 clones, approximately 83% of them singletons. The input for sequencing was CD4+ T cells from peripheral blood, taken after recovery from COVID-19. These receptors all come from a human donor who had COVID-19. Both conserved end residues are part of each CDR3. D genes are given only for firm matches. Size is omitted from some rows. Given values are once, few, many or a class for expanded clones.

TGTGCCAGCAGTTATAGGCTGCCGGCTAGCGGACTCTACGAGCAGTACTTC,CASSYRLPASGLYEQYF,TRBJ2-7,TRBD2,few,TRBV27
TGTGCCAGCAGCGCCGGGGGCAGATACAATGAGCAGTTCTTC,CASSAGGRYNEQFF,TRBJ2-1,-,-,TRBV5-4
TGTGCCAGCAGCTCGGAATCCGGGACAACCGAAGCTTTCTTT,CASSSESGTTEAFF,TRBJ1-1,-,-,TRBV11-2
TGTGCCAGCAGCAGCCAGGGGAGCTCCTACAATGAGCAGTTCTTC,CASSSQGSSYNEQFF,TRBJ2-1,-,few,TRBV7-2
TGTGCCTGGAGTTCGCAGGTCGGTGGCTACACCTTC,CAWSSQVGGYTF,TRBJ1-2,-,-,TRBV30
TGTGCCAGCAGCTTGGGTGGTGGCGCCCGTGGCTACACCTTC,CASSLGGGARGYTF,TRBJ1-2,-,once,TRBV5-4
TGTGCCAGCAGTGAAGGGACAACTGGCTACACCTTC,CASSEGTTGYTF,TRBJ1-2,-,-,TRBV6-1
TGTGCCACCAGCAGAGATTCAGGGGACGGCTACACCTTC,CATSRDSGDGYTF,TRBJ1-2,-,-,TRBV15
TGTGCCAGCAGCCAAGGGACAGGGAGCACTGAAGCTTTCTTT,CASSQGTGSTEAFF,TRBJ1-1,TRBD1,-,TRBV6-5
TGTGCCAGCAGTTTACAGGGGAATGGCTACACCTTC,CASSLQGNGYTF,TRBJ1-2,-,-,TRBV27
TGCGCCAGCAGCTTGGCCGGGGTTTCCGAGGGAATGAAAAACATGGGCGAGTGG,CASSLAGVSEGMKNMGEW,TRBJ1-4,-,once,TRBV5-1
TGTGCCAGCAGCATAGGCGCGGGAGATACCCAGTACTTC,CASSIGAGDTQYF,TRBJ2-5,TRBD2,once,TRBV7-2
TGTGCCAGCAGACAAGGGGGGTACAATGAGCAGTTCTTC,CASRQGGYNEQFF,TRBJ2-1,-,-,TRBV4-2